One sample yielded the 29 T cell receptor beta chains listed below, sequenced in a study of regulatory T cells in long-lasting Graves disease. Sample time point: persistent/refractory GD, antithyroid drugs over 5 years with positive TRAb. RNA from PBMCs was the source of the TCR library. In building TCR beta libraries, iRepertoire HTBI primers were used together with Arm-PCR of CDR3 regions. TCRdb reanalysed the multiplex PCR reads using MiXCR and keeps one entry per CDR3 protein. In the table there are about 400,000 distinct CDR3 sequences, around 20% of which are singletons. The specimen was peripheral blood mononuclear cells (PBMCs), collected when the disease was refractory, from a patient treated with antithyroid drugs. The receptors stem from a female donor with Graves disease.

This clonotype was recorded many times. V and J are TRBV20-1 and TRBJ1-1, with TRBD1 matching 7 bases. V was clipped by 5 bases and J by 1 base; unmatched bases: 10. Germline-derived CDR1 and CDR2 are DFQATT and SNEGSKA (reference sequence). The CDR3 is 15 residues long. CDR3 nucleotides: TGCAGTGCTCAACGGACGGGACAGAAGAACACTGAAGCTTTCTTT. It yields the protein CSAQRTGQKNTEAFF.

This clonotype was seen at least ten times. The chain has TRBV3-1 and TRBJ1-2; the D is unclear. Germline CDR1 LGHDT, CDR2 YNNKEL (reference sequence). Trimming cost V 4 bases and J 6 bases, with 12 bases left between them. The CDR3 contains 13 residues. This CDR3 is CASSPRMLNGYTF. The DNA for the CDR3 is TGTGCCAGCAGCCCTAGGATGCTTAATGGCTACACCTTC.

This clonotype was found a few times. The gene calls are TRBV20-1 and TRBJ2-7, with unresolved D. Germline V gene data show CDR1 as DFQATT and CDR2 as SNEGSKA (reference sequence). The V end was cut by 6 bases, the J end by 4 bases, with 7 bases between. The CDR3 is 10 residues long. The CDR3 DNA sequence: TGCAGTGCCTTGAATTACGAGCAGTACTTC. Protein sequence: CSALNYEQYF.

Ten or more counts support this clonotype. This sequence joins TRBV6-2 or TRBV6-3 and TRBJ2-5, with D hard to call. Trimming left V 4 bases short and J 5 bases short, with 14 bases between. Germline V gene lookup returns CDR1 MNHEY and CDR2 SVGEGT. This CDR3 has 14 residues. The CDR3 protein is CASSSPRLSETQYF. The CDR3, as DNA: TGTGCCAGCAGTTCTCCGAGGTTGTCTGAGACCCAGTACTTC.

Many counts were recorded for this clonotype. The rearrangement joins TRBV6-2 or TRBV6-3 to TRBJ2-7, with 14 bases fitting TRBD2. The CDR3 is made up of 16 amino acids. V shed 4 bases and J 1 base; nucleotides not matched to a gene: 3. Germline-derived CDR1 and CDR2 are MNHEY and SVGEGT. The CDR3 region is CASSSRTSGRSYEQYF. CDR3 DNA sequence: TGTGCCAGCAGTTCCCGGACTAGCGGGAGGTCCTACGAGCAGTACTTC.

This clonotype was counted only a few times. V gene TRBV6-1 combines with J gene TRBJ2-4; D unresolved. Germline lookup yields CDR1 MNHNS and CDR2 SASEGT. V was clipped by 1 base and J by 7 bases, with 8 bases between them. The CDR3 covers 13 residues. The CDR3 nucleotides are TGTGCCAGCAGTGAAGGTACAAGTAACATTCAGTACTTC. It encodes CASSEGTSNIQYF.

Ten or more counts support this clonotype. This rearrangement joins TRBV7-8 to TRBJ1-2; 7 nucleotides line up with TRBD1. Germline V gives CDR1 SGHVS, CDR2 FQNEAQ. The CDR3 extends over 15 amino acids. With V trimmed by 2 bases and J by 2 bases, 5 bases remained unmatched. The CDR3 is CASSLMGQINYGYTF. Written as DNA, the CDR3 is TGTGCCAGCAGCTTAATGGGACAGATAAACTATGGCTACACCTTC.

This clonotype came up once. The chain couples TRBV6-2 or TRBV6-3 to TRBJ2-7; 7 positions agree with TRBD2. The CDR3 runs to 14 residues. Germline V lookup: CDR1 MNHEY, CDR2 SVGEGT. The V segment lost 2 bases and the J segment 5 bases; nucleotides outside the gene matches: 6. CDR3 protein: CASSYVGRPDEQYF. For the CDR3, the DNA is TGTGCCAGCAGTTACGTCGGGAGGCCTGACGAGCAGTACTTC.

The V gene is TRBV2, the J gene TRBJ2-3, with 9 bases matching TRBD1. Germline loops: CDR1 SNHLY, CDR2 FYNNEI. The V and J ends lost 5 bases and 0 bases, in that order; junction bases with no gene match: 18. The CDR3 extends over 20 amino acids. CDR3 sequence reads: CASSHRTGDIENPSTDTQYF. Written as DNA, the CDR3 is TGTGCCAGCAGTCACAGGACAGGGGACATCGAAAACCCTAGCACAGATACGCAGTATTTT.

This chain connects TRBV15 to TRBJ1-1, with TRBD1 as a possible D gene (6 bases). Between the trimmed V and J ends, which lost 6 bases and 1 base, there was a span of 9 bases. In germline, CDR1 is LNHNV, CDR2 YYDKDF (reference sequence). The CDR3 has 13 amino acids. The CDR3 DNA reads TGTGCCACCAGAGCGACAGGGAACACTGAAGCTTTCTTT. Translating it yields CATRATGNTEAFF.

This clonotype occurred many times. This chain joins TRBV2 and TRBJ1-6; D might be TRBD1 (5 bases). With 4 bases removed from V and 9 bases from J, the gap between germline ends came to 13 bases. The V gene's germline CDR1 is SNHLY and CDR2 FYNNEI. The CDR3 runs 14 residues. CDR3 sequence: CASSARGASSPLHF. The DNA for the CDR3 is TGTGCCAGCAGTGCAAGGGGAGCGAGTTCACCCCTCCACTTT.

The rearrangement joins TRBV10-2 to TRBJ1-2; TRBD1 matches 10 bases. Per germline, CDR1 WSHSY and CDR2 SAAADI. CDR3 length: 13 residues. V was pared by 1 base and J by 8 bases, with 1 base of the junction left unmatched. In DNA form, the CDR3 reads TGCGCCAGCAGTGAGTTGGGACAGGGGGGCTACACCTTC. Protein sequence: CASSELGQGGYTF.

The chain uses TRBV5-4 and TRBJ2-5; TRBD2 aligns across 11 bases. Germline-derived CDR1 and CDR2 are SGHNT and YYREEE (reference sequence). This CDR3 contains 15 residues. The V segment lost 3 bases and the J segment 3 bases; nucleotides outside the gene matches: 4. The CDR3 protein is CASSWGLAEKETQYF. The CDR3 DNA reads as TGTGCCAGCAGCTGGGGACTAGCGGAGAAAGAGACCCAGTACTTC.

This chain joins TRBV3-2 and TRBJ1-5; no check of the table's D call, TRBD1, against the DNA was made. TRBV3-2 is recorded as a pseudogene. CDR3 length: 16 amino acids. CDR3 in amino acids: CASSQVGGYSNQPQHF. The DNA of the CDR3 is TGTGCCAGCAGCCAAGTGGGGGGCTATAGCAATCAGCCCCAGCATTTT.

CDR3 residues: CASSQTRVELFF. CDR3 in DNA: TGTGCCAGCAGTCAAACCCGAGTGGAGCTGTTTTTT. The chain recombines TRBV6-1 with TRBJ2-2; no clear D gene. Germline V gene lookup returns CDR1 MNHNS and CDR2 SASEGT. This CDR3 has 12 amino acids. Deletions cut 5 bases from V and 10 bases from J, with 11 bases between.

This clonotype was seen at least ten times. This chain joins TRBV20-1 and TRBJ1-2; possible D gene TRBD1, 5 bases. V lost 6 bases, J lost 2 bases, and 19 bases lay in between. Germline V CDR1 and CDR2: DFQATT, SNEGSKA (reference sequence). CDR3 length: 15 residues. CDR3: CSAPGRGRVNYGYTF. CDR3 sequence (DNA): TGCAGTGCCCCAGGGCGGGGTAGGGTAAACTATGGCTACACCTTC.

The DNA of the CDR3 is TGTGCCAGCAGCTGGGGGGCGGGGGCGGACCTTACCCCCCAAGAGACCCAGTACTTC. As protein: CASSWGAGADLTPQETQYF. V and J are TRBV5-5 and TRBJ2-5; D may be TRBD2 (7 bases). The length of the CDR3 is 19 residues. The germline V gene has CDR1 SGHKS and CDR2 YYEKEE (reference sequence). Trimming stripped 3 bases from V and 1 base from J, with 25 bases between.

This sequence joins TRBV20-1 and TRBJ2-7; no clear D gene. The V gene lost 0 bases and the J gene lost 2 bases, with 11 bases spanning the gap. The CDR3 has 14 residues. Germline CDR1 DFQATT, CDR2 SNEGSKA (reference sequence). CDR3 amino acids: CSAREQTRAYEQYF. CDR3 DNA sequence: TGCAGTGCTAGAGAACAGACCCGGGCCTACGAGCAGTACTTC.

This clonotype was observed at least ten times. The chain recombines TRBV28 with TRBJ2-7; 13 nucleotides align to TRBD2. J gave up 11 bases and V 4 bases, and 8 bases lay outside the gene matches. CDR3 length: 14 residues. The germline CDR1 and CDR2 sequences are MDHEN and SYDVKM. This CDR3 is CASSYPGTSGTKYF. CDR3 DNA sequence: TGTGCCAGCAGTTACCCCGGGACTAGCGGGACCAAGTACTTC.

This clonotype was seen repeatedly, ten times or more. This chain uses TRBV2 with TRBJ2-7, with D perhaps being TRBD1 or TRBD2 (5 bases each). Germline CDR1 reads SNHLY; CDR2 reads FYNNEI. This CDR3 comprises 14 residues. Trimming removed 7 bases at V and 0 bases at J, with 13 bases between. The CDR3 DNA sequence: TGTGCCAGCAAGACCGGGACCTCCTCCTACGAGCAGTACTTC. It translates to CASKTGTSSYEQYF.

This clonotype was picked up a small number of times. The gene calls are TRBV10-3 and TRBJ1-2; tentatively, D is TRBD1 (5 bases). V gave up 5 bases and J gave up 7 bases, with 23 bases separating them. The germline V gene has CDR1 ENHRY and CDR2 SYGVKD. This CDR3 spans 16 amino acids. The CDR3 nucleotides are TGTGCCATCAGTCCCGGGACCCAAATAAGCTGGCGTGGCTACACCTTC. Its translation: CAISPGTQISWRGYTF.

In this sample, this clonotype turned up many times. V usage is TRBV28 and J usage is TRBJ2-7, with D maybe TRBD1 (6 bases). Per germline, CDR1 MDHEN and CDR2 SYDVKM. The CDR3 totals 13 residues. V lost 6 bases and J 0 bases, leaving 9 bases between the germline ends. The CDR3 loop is CASRRTVSYEQYF. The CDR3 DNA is TGTGCCAGCAGAAGGACAGTCTCCTACGAGCAGTACTTC.

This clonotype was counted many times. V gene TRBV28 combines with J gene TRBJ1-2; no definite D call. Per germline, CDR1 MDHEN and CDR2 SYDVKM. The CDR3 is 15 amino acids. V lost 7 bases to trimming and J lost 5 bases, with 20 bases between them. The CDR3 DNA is TGTGCCAGCAAGTCGGGGTCGGGTTGGAGTTATGGCTACACCTTC. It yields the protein CASKSGSGWSYGYTF.

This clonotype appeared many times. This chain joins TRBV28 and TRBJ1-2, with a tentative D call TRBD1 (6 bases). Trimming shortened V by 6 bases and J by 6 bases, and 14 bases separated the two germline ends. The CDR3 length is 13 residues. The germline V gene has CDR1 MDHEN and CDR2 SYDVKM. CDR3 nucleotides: TGTGCCAGCAGGACCGGGACATTCGATGGCTACACCTTC. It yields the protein CASRTGTFDGYTF.

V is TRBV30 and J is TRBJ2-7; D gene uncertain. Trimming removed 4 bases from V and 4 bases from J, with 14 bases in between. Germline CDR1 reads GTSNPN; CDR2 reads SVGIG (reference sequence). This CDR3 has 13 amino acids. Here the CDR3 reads CAWKPSGMYEQYF. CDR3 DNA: TGTGCCTGGAAACCCTCGGGCATGTACGAGCAGTACTTC.

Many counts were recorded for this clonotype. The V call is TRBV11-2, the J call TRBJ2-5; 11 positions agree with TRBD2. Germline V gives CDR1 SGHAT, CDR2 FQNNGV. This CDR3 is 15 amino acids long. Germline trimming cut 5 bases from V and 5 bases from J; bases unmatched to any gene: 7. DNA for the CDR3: TGTGCCAGCAGCACTAGCGGGAGTGGGGTGGAGACCCAGTACTTC. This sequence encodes CASSTSGSGVETQYF.

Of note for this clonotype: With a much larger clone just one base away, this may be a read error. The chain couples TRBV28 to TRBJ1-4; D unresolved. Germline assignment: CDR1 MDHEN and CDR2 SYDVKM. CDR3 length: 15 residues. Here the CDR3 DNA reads TGTGCCAGCAGTTTATGGGGAGCAACTAATGGAAAACTGTTTTTT. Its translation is CASSLWGATNGKLFF.

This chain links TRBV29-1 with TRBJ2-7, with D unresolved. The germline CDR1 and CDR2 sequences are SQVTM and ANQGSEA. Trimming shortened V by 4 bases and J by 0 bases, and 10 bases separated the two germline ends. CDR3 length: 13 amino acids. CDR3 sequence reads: CSVVSEISYEQYF. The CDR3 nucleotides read TGCAGCGTTGTGTCAGAGATCTCCTACGAGCAGTACTTC.

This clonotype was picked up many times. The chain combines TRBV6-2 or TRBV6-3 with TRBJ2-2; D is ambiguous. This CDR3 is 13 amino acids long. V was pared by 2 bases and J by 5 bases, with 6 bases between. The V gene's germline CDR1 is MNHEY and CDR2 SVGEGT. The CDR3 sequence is CASSYRQTGELFF. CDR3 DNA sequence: TGTGCCAGCAGTTACCGTCAGACCGGGGAGCTGTTTTTT.